The 8 T cell receptor beta chains below were found in one sample sequenced in a study of CDR3 diversity in severe acne. In TCRdb, the PCR reads were re-called with MiXCR into one record per CDR3 protein. The table has about 85,000 distinct CDR3 sequences, about half seen once. Sequencing was done on a sample of blood. The receptors originated from a male donor in good health, serving as a control.

About this clonotype itself: A read error may produce the germline difference seen at one junction end. The chain uses TRBV5-1 and TRBJ1-1; D uncertain. The germline V gene has CDR1 SGHRS and CDR2 YFSETQ. The CDR3 runs 13 residues. The DNA of the CDR3 is TGCGCCAGCAGCTTGGGTGACAACACTGAAGCCTTCTTT. It yields the protein CASSLGDNTEAFF.

The chain employs TRBV15 and TRBJ2-5; 9 nucleotides match TRBD2. V shed 5 bases, J shed 5 bases, and the junction held 6 bases outside the gene matches. This CDR3 contains 14 residues. CDR1 LNHNV and CDR2 YYDKDF come from the germline V gene (reference sequence). Here the CDR3 DNA reads TGTGCCACCAGCCAGCGGGGGGCCGGGGAGACCCAGTACTTC. Translated: CATSQRGAGETQYF.

The CDR3 nucleotides read TGCGCCAGCAGAGACCGGGACAGGGACTACGAGCAGTACTTC. This gives the protein CASRDRDRDYEQYF. The rearrangement uses TRBV10-2 and TRBJ2-7; TRBD1 aligns across 9 bases. Germline V CDR1 and CDR2: WSHSY, SAAADI. The CDR3 spans 14 residues. The junction had 6 bases not matched to a gene; V was cut back by 6 bases and J by 3 bases.

J is TRBJ2-7 and V is TRBV15; a possible D gene is TRBD2 (5 bases). The CDR3 runs 15 residues. CDR1 is LNHNV and CDR2 is YYDKDF in the germline V gene (reference sequence). With 0 bases removed from V and 6 bases from J, the gap between germline ends came to 15 bases. The CDR3 here is CATSRDNTAGREQYF. DNA of the CDR3: TGTGCCACCAGCAGAGATAACACGGCGGGTCGCGAGCAGTACTTC.

This sequence joins TRBV10-3 and TRBJ1-1; perhaps TRBD1 as D (5 bases). Germline assignment: CDR1 ENHRY and CDR2 SYGVKD. This CDR3 region has 16 residues. V was cut by 3 bases and J by 0 bases, with 14 bases left in between. The chain's CDR3 is CAISDFGGIMNTEAFF. As DNA, the CDR3 is TGTGCCATCAGTGATTTTGGGGGGATCATGAACACTGAAGCTTTCTTT.

V is TRBV25-1 and J is TRBJ1-2; D is undetermined. V shed 8 bases and J shed 0 bases, with 16 bases lying between them. The germline gives CDR1 MGHDK, CDR2 SYGVNS. The CDR3 loop spans 15 amino acids. The CDR3 nucleotides read TGTGCCAGCTTCAACCAAGACCTCGCTAACTATGGCTACACCTTC. Translation gives CASFNQDLANYGYTF.

This clonotype was seen many times. The chain is built from TRBV5-5 and TRBJ1-5; D is unresolved. Trimming pared 0 bases from V and 0 bases from J, leaving 10 bases between. The length of the CDR3 is 16 residues. CDR1 and CDR2 from the germline V gene are SGHKS and YYEKEE (reference sequence). The chain's CDR3 is CASSLAPADSNQPQHF. As DNA, the CDR3 is TGTGCCAGCAGCTTGGCCCCAGCAGATAGCAATCAGCCCCAGCATTTT.

The V call is TRBV12-3 or TRBV12-4, the J call TRBJ2-3; 12 nucleotides agree with TRBD2. The CDR3 loop spans 18 amino acids. The V segment lost 5 bases and the J segment 4 bases; nucleotides outside the gene matches: 13. In DNA form, the CDR3 reads TGTGCCAGCAGTGGGGGGACTAGCGGGCGGGCCCTCGCAGATACGCAGTATTTT. Amino acids: CASSGGTSGRALADTQYF.